What follows are 18 T cell receptor beta chains derived from one specimen sequenced in a study of blood T cell repertoires in COVID-19. Only in-frame clones appear in the TCRdb table, and some are missing; sequencing was by immunoSEQ multiplex PCR. The top ten hold 40% to 55% of the sample, which has about 150,000 clones, 84% seen once. Input material: peripheral blood. These TCRs come from a human donor in a cohort sampled during active COVID-19.

The chain joins TRBV27 to TRBJ1-1; 9 bases are shared with TRBD1. V dropped 1 base and J dropped 6; count of bases not matched to a gene: 6. This CDR3 has 15 amino acids. From germline, CDR1 is MNHEY and CDR2 SMNVEV (reference sequence). The CDR3 region is CASSLYRGQGAEAFF. The CDR3 DNA follows: TGTGCCAGCAGTTTATATAGGGGACAGGGCGCTGAAGCTTTCTTT.

This chain joins TRBV18 and TRBJ1-2; 8 nucleotides match TRBD1. The junction had 5 bases not matched to a gene; V was cut back by 1 base and J by 7 bases. The CDR3 has 14 amino acids. Germline V gene sequence: CDR1 KGHSH, CDR2 LQKENI. The CDR3, as DNA: TGTGCCAGCTCACCACAGGGACAGGACTCTGGCTACACCTTC. The encoded protein is CASSPQGQDSGYTF.

This rearrangement joins TRBV9 to TRBJ1-5, with D possibly being TRBD1 (5 bases). The germline CDR1 and CDR2 sequences are SGDLS and YYNGEE. The V end was cut by 5 bases, the J end by 2 bases, with 11 bases between. CDR3 length: 14 amino acids. CDR3 sequence reads: CASSKGGGNQPQHF. CDR3 coding DNA: TGTGCCAGCAGTAAGGGAGGGGGCAATCAGCCCCAGCATTTT.

V is TRBV7-3 and J is TRBJ2-1; 12 bases line up with TRBD2. Unmatched junction bases numbered 11, after V lost 5 bases and J lost 6 bases. Germline V lookup: CDR1 SGHTA, CDR2 FQGTGA. The CDR3 is made up of 17 amino acids. The CDR3 DNA follows: TGTGCCAGCAGCCATCGACTAGCGGGAGAATCCGGCAATGAGCAGTTCTTC. Its protein product is CASSHRLAGESGNEQFF.

The rearrangement joins TRBV7-2 to TRBJ2-2, with D possibly TRBD2 on 5 matching bases. Looked up from germline, CDR1 is SGHTA and CDR2 is FQGNSA. The CDR3 is made up of 13 amino acids. V shed 3 bases and J shed 3 bases, with 5 bases lying between them. The CDR3 sequence: CASSLEDTGELFF. The CDR3 DNA reads TGTGCCAGCAGCTTGGAGGACACCGGGGAGCTGTTTTTT.

The V call is TRBV7-2, the J call TRBJ1-4; 10 bases are shared with TRBD1. The trim removed 5 bases at V and 7 bases at J, leaving 4 bases unmatched. Germline lookup yields CDR1 SGHTA and CDR2 FQGNSA. The CDR3 loop spans 14 amino acids. The CDR3 spells CASSIGDRGEKLFF. The CDR3, as DNA: TGTGCCAGCAGCATAGGGGACAGGGGTGAAAAACTGTTTTTT. The full variable domain, its missing parts supplied by reference TRBV7-2 and TRBJ1-4, is GAGVSQSPSNKVTEKGKDVELRCDPISGHTALYWYRQSLGQGLEFLIYFQGNSAPDKSGLPSDRFSAERTGGSVSTLTIQRTQQEDSAVYLCASSIGDRGEKLFFGSGTQLSVL.

The chain couples TRBV5-4 to TRBJ1-5; D is perhaps TRBD1 (5 bases). The CDR3 has 15 residues. Germline V lookup: CDR1 SGHNT, CDR2 YYREEE (reference sequence). V was clipped by 0 bases and J by 1 base, with 8 bases between them. This chain's CDR3 is CASSLGGGSNQPQHF. DNA for the CDR3: TGTGCCAGCAGCTTGGGGGGGGGAAGCAATCAGCCCCAGCATTTT.

This clone was found a few times. This rearrangement joins TRBV2 to TRBJ2-2; the D gene is possibly TRBD2 (5 bases). Deletions cut 4 bases from V and 2 bases from J, with 11 bases between. This CDR3 comprises 15 residues. From germline, CDR1 is SNHLY and CDR2 FYNNEI. The CDR3 coding sequence is TGTGCCAGCAGTGGTCTTAGCGCCAACACCGGGGAGCTGTTTTTT. Translation gives CASSGLSANTGELFF. The full variable domain, with the rest looked up from reference TRBV2 and TRBJ2-2, is EPEVTQTPSHQVTQMGQEVILRCVPISNHLYFYWYRQILGQKVEFLVSFYNNEISEKSEIFDDQFSVERPDGSNFTLKIRSTKLEDSAMYFCASSGLSANTGELFFGEGSRLTVL.

J is TRBJ2-1 and V is TRBV5-4; 8 bases map to TRBD1. In germline, CDR1 is SGHNT, CDR2 YYREEE (reference sequence). Losses at the gene ends were 3 bases for V and 8 bases for J; bases not matched to a gene: 13. CDR3 length: 16 residues. DNA for the CDR3: TGTGCCAGCAGCTCCCAGCAGGGGGCCGGCGGGGATGAGCAGTTCTTC. Translated, it gives CASSSQQGAGGDEQFF. The whole variable domain, filled in from reference TRBV5-4 and TRBJ2-1, reads ETGVTQSPTHLIKTRGQQVTLRCSSQSGHNTVSWYQQALGQGPQFIFQYYREEENGRGNFPPRFSGLQFPNYSSELNVNALELDDSALYLCASSSQQGAGGDEQFFGPGTRLTVL.

The chain has TRBV7-8 and TRBJ2-3; the match to TRBD2 covers 7 bases. Germline values: CDR1 SGHVS, CDR2 FQNEAQ. V shed 4 bases and J 2 bases; nucleotides not matched to a gene: 6. The CDR3 runs 15 residues. Here the CDR3 reads CASSSSGKLTDTQYF. The CDR3 nucleotides read TGTGCCAGCAGCTCAAGCGGGAAACTCACAGATACGCAGTATTTT.

V and J are TRBV27 and TRBJ1-6; D might be TRBD1 (5 bases). The V end was cut by 6 bases, the J end by 14 bases, with 23 bases between. This CDR3 is 15 amino acids long. The germline V gene has CDR1 MNHEY and CDR2 SMNVEV (reference sequence). CDR3 in DNA: TGTGCCAGCAGCCACGCTGGGGAGGGGAGTCGGGCCCTCCACTTT. Translated, it gives CASSHAGEGSRALHF.

The rearrangement uses TRBV25-1 and TRBJ1-1; 10 nucleotides agree with TRBD1. The CDR3 covers 13 residues. Per germline, CDR1 MGHDK and CDR2 SYGVNS. With 4 bases clipped from V and 5 bases from J, the junction kept 1 base outside the gene matches. CDR3 DNA: TGTGCCAGCAGTGGGGACAGGGGAACTGAAGCTTTCTTT. Its protein product is CASSGDRGTEAFF.

The chain employs TRBV6-4 and TRBJ2-1; 8 positions agree with TRBD2. Germline CDR1 and CDR2: MRHNA and SNTAGT. Trimming took 2 bases from V and 9 from J; bases not matched to a gene: 9. The CDR3 extends over 15 amino acids. CDR3 bases: TGTGCCAGCAGTGACATCTCTGGCGGGAGGAGTGAGCAGTTCTTC. This encodes CASSDISGGRSEQFF.

V and J are TRBV19 and TRBJ1-2; D is uncertain. Germline lookup yields CDR1 LNHDA and CDR2 SQIVND (reference sequence). The CDR3 covers 14 residues. The V and J ends lost 5 bases and 0 bases respectively, with 10 bases between them. The chain's CDR3 is CASSLGPTNYGYTF. Written as DNA, the CDR3 is TGTGCCAGTAGTTTAGGGCCCACTAACTATGGCTACACCTTC.

The V call is TRBV3-1 (or the pseudogene TRBV3-2), the J call TRBJ2-4, with 10 bases identical to TRBD1. The CDR3 is 14 amino acids. Germline V gene sequence: CDR1 LGHDT, CDR2 YNNKEL (reference sequence). Trimming removed 4 bases from V and 7 bases from J; junction bases left unmatched: 4. DNA for the CDR3: TGTGCCAGCAGCCTGACAGGGGGCCCCAACATTCAGTACTTC. Its protein product is CASSLTGGPNIQYF.

This clone was seen just once. The gene calls are TRBV6-1 and TRBJ2-3; TRBD2 agrees at 9 bases. Unmatched junction bases numbered 9, after V lost 2 bases and J lost 6 bases. Germline values: CDR1 MNHNS, CDR2 SASEGT. CDR3 length: 16 residues. The CDR3 protein is CASSEYVAGAGDTQYF. Here the CDR3 DNA reads TGTGCCAGCAGTGAATACGTAGCGGGGGCTGGGGATACGCAGTATTTT.

The rearrangement uses TRBV12-3 or TRBV12-4 and TRBJ1-5; weak D call: TRBD1 (6 bases). This CDR3 has 13 amino acids. V lost 6 bases and J lost 6, with 12 bases in between. The CDR3 DNA is TGTGCCAGCAGACAGGGCCTTAGTCAGCCCCAGCATTTT. Protein: CASRQGLSQPQHF.

V and J are TRBV3-1 (or the pseudogene TRBV3-2) and TRBJ2-2; TRBD2 matches 9 bases. CDR1 and CDR2 from the germline V gene are LGHDT and YNNKEL (reference sequence). V lost 4 bases and J lost 5; bases outside the gene matches: 11. This CDR3 spans 17 amino acids. In nucleotides, the CDR3 is TGTGCCAGCAGCCCCTCCGCGGGAGGGCCAAGAACCGGGGAGCTGTTTTTT. It specifies CASSPSAGGPRTGELFF.